What follows is one T cell receptor beta chain and its context. What it binds is unknown. The data belong to a study of cytomegalovirus exposure and HLA in healthy donors. Germline V gene lookup returns CDR1 SEHNR and CDR2 FQNEAQ (reference sequence). Trimming took 0 bases from V and 3 from J, leaving 9 bases between them. The CDR3 consists of 15 residues. Sequenced by immunoSEQ multiplex PCR; TCRdb stores in-frame clones only, minus some. The sample carries about 95,000 clones, approximately 81% recorded once. Notes on the study in general: Associated with cytomegalovirus, according to the listing, were 170 or so TCR beta chains. With high specificity and sensitivity, the classifier reportedly diagnosed cytomegalovirus status. In vitro assays verified that a few CMV-associated chains recognized CMV antigens specifically.

Input material: PBMCs. This sequence was found in a man aged 18 to 30 in good health and CMV-seropositive. This chain joins TRBV7-9 and TRBJ2-1; TRBD1 is a possible D gene (5 bases). The CDR3 DNA reads as TGTGCCAGCAGCTTAGCAGGGGCGAACTACAATGAGCAGTTCTTC. It specifies CASSLAGANYNEQFF.